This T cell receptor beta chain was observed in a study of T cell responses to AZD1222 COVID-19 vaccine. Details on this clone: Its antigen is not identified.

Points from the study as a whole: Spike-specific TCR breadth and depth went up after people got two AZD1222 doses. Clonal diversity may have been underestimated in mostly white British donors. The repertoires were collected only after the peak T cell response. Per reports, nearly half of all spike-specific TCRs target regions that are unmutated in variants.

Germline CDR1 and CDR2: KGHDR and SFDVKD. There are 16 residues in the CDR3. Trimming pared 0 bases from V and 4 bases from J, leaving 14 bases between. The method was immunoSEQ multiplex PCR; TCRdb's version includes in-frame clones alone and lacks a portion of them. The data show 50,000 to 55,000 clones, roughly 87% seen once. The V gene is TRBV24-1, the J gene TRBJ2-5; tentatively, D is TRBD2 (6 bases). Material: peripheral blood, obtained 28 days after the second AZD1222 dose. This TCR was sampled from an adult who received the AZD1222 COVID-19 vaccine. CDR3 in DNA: TGTGCCACCAGTGATTTGGTCGGGGGAGGAGGAGAGACCCAGTACTTC. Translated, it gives CATSDLVGGGGETQYF.